The rows below give T cell receptor beta chains drawn from one sample of a study of shared clonotypes between healthy human individuals. Libraries were prepared by immunoSEQ multiplex PCR; TCRdb keeps only in-frame clonotypes and omits some of them. The repertoire holds around 1.5 million clones, with about 98% as singletons. Sequenced material: naive CD4+ T cells sorted from blood. Receptor source: a man aged 30 to 45 in good health. Both conserved end residues are part of each CDR3. D genes are given only for firm matches. The size of a clone is reported for some rows only, either as once, few or many, or as a class for expanded clones.

abundance: once
v_gene: TRBV20-1
d_gene: NA
j_gene: TRBJ2-7
CDR3aa: CSASPSGEQYF
CDR3nt: TGCAGTGCTAGCCCGAGTGGAGAGCAGTACTTC

abundance: NA
v_gene: TRBV7-9
d_gene: NA
j_gene: TRBJ1-1
CDR3aa: CASSLVGGANTEAFF
CDR3nt: TGTGCCAGCAGCTTAGTGGGAGGGGCTAACACTGAAGCTTTCTTT

abundance: NA
v_gene: TRBV5-1
d_gene: NA
j_gene: TRBJ2-7
CDR3aa: CASSLGHPYEQYF
CDR3nt: TGCGCCAGCAGCTTGGGACATCCGTACGAGCAGTACTTC

abundance: NA
v_gene: TRBV6-5
d_gene: NA
j_gene: TRBJ2-5
CDR3aa: CASKLGTEEETQYF
CDR3nt: TGTGCCAGCAAGTTAGGCACGGAAGAAGAGACCCAGTACTTC

abundance: NA
v_gene: TRBV29-1
d_gene: TRBD2
j_gene: TRBJ2-1
CDR3aa: CSVEVHGRGYNEQFF
CDR3nt: TGCAGCGTTGAGGTCCACGGGAGGGGTTACAATGAGCAGTTCTTC

abundance: NA
v_gene: TRBV7-6
d_gene: TRBD2
j_gene: TRBJ2-7
CDR3aa: CASSLRAVGRLAGNGLEQYF
CDR3nt: TGTGCCAGCAGCTTAAGAGCCGTAGGGCGGCTAGCGGGAAACGGTCTCGAGCAGTACTTC

abundance: NA
v_gene: TRBV11-2
d_gene: NA
j_gene: TRBJ1-1
CDR3aa: CASSLSRNTEAFF
CDR3nt: TGTGCCAGCAGCTTAAGTCGGAACACTGAAGCTTTCTTT

abundance: NA
v_gene: TRBV30
d_gene: NA
j_gene: TRBJ2-2
CDR3aa: CAWRPANTGELFF
CDR3nt: TGTGCCTGGAGACCAGCTAACACCGGGGAGCTGTTTTTT

abundance: NA
v_gene: TRBV6-5
d_gene: TRBD1
j_gene: TRBJ1-5
CDR3aa: CASSYGRGLQPQHF
CDR3nt: TGTGCCAGCAGTTATGGCAGGGGGCTTCAGCCCCAGCATTTT

abundance: NA
v_gene: TRBV5-1
d_gene: TRBD2
j_gene: TRBJ2-7
CDR3aa: CASSLVREGPYEQYF
CDR3nt: TGCGCCAGCAGCTTGGTGCGGGAGGGCCCCTACGAGCAGTACTTC

abundance: NA
v_gene: TRBV30
d_gene: NA
j_gene: TRBJ1-1
CDR3aa: CAWSMRQTGTEAFF
CDR3nt: TGTGCCTGGAGTATGCGACAGACGGGCACTGAAGCTTTCTTT

abundance: NA
v_gene: TRBV29-1
d_gene: NA
j_gene: TRBJ2-3
CDR3aa: CSVGPGTQYF
CDR3nt: TGCAGCGTGGGACCAGGTACGCAGTATTTT

abundance: NA
v_gene: TRBV28
d_gene: NA
j_gene: TRBJ1-1
CDR3aa: CASSFIRMNTEAFF
CDR3nt: TGTGCCAGCAGTTTTATAAGGATGAACACTGAAGCTTTCTTT

abundance: NA
v_gene: TRBV7-9
d_gene: NA
j_gene: TRBJ2-2
CDR3aa: CASSPRLETGELFF
CDR3nt: TGTGCCAGCAGCCCTAGACTAGAAACCGGGGAGCTGTTTTTT

abundance: NA
v_gene: TRBV5-1
d_gene: TRBD2
j_gene: TRBJ2-7
CDR3aa: CASSQGLASEQYF
CDR3nt: TGCGCCAGCAGCCAGGGACTAGCGAGCGAGCAGTACTTC

abundance: once
v_gene: TRBV2
d_gene: TRBD1
j_gene: TRBJ2-7
CDR3aa: CASRDRAGYEQYF
CDR3nt: TGTGCCAGCAGGGACAGGGCCGGCTACGAGCAGTACTTC

abundance: NA
v_gene: TRBV10-3
d_gene: NA
j_gene: TRBJ2-5
CDR3aa: CAISEAHSYRDIETQYF
CDR3nt: TGTGCCATCAGTGAGGCGCACTCTTACCGGGACATCGAGACCCAGTACTTC

abundance: NA
v_gene: TRBV5-1
d_gene: TRBD2
j_gene: TRBJ2-1
CDR3aa: CASTSSGSYNEQFF
CDR3nt: TGCGCCAGCACCTCTAGCGGCTCCTACAATGAGCAGTTCTTC

abundance: NA
v_gene: TRBV28
d_gene: NA
j_gene: TRBJ1-5
CDR3aa: CASRHPSGGDGQPQHF
CDR3nt: TGTGCCAGCAGGCACCCGAGTGGAGGGGATGGCCAGCCCCAGCATTTT

abundance: NA
v_gene: TRBV28
d_gene: TRBD1
j_gene: TRBJ1-5
CDR3aa: CASSTSSTGLRQPQHF
CDR3nt: TGTGCCAGCAGTACCTCATCGACAGGGTTGAGGCAGCCCCAGCATTTT

abundance: NA
v_gene: TRBV19
d_gene: TRBD2
j_gene: TRBJ2-3
CDR3aa: CASSMLGGQGGDTQYF
CDR3nt: TGTGCCAGTAGTATGTTGGGAGGCCAGGGAGGGGATACGCAGTATTTT

abundance: NA
v_gene: TRBV19
d_gene: TRBD2
j_gene: TRBJ2-5
CDR3aa: CASSIDRTSRGETQYF
CDR3nt: TGTGCCAGTAGTATAGATCGGACTAGCCGCGGGGAGACCCAGTACTTC

abundance: once
v_gene: TRBV9
d_gene: NA
j_gene: TRBJ1-1
CDR3aa: CASSVAAGVTEAFF
CDR3nt: TGTGCCAGCAGCGTAGCTGCAGGGGTGACTGAAGCTTTCTTT

abundance: NA
v_gene: TRBV5-4
d_gene: NA
j_gene: TRBJ1-1
CDR3aa: CASSLEGPANTEAFF
CDR3nt: TGTGCCAGCAGCTTGGAAGGGCCGGCTAACACTGAAGCTTTCTTT

abundance: NA
v_gene: TRBV7-9
d_gene: NA
j_gene: TRBJ2-6
CDR3aa: CASSSTPGSGANVLTF
CDR3nt: TGTGCCAGCAGTTCCACCCCAGGGTCTGGGGCCAACGTCCTGACTTTC

abundance: NA
v_gene: TRBV14
d_gene: NA
j_gene: TRBJ1-1
CDR3aa: CASSPELPEAFF
CDR3nt: TGTGCCAGCAGCCCAGAACTGCCAGAAGCTTTCTTT

abundance: NA
v_gene: TRBV29-1
d_gene: NA
j_gene: TRBJ1-2
CDR3aa: CSVGRSTDGPSGYTF
CDR3nt: TGCAGCGTTGGACGAAGTACAGATGGACCGTCGGGCTACACCTTC

abundance: NA
v_gene: TRBV30
d_gene: NA
j_gene: TRBJ1-1
CDR3aa: CAWSIRGGGTEAFF
CDR3nt: TGTGCCTGGAGTATTAGGGGTGGCGGAACTGAAGCTTTCTTT

abundance: NA
v_gene: TRBV25-1
d_gene: TRBD1
j_gene: TRBJ1-5
CDR3aa: CASSEWGQGPQHF
CDR3nt: TGTGCCAGCAGTGAATGGGGACAGGGGCCCCAGCATTTT

abundance: NA
v_gene: TRBV6-5
d_gene: NA
j_gene: TRBJ2-5
CDR3aa: CASSYSPSPREETQYF
CDR3nt: TGTGCCAGCAGTTACTCCCCCAGTCCCAGGGAAGAGACCCAGTACTTC

abundance: NA
v_gene: TRBV18
d_gene: NA
j_gene: TRBJ1-5
CDR3aa: CASSPGGNNQPQHF
CDR3nt: TGTGCCAGCTCACCAGGGGGGAACAATCAGCCCCAGCATTTT

abundance: NA
v_gene: TRBV10-3
d_gene: NA
j_gene: TRBJ2-1
CDR3aa: CAISESSANEQFF
CDR3nt: TGTGCCATCAGTGAGTCGTCCGCTAATGAGCAGTTCTTC

abundance: NA
v_gene: TRBV2
d_gene: TRBD1
j_gene: TRBJ2-7
CDR3aa: CASSRGQGPYEQYF
CDR3nt: TGTGCCAGCAGTCGAGGACAGGGACCCTACGAGCAGTACTTC

abundance: once
v_gene: TRBV9
d_gene: NA
j_gene: TRBJ2-2
CDR3aa: CASSVIEGGELFF
CDR3nt: TGTGCCAGCAGCGTGATAGAGGGCGGGGAGCTGTTTTTT

abundance: NA
v_gene: TRBV28
d_gene: TRBD1
j_gene: TRBJ2-4
CDR3aa: CASRNTRDRVNIQYF
CDR3nt: TGTGCCAGCAGAAACACTCGGGACAGGGTAAACATTCAGTACTTC

abundance: NA
v_gene: TRBV7-9
d_gene: TRBD1
j_gene: TRBJ2-7
CDR3aa: CATIGQGNDEQYF
CDR3nt: TGTGCCACCATAGGACAGGGAAACGACGAGCAGTACTTC

abundance: NA
v_gene: TRBV10-2
d_gene: NA
j_gene: TRBJ2-7
CDR3aa: CASKQTYEQYF
CDR3nt: TGCGCCAGCAAACAAACTTACGAGCAGTACTTC

abundance: NA
v_gene: TRBV11-3
d_gene: NA
j_gene: TRBJ2-3
CDR3aa: CASSFGADTQYF
CDR3nt: TGTGCCAGCAGCTTTGGGGCAGATACGCAGTATTTT

abundance: NA
v_gene: TRBV7-9
d_gene: NA
j_gene: TRBJ2-6
CDR3aa: CASSLANSLTGANVLTF
CDR3nt: TGTGCCAGCAGCTTAGCGAACAGTTTAACTGGGGCCAACGTCCTGACTTTC

abundance: once
v_gene: TRBV4-2
d_gene: NA
j_gene: TRBJ2-3
CDR3aa: CASSQGSGASTDTQYF
CDR3nt: TGTGCCAGCAGCCAAGGCTCGGGGGCTAGCACAGATACGCAGTATTTT

abundance: NA
v_gene: TRBV28
d_gene: NA
j_gene: TRBJ2-6
CDR3aa: CASSPPGGGVTGANVLTF
CDR3nt: TGTGCCAGCAGTCCCCCAGGGGGGGGCGTAACTGGGGCCAACGTCCTGACTTTC

abundance: NA
v_gene: TRBV4-3
d_gene: NA
j_gene: TRBJ2-7
CDR3aa: CASSQEAGASYEQYF
CDR3nt: TGCGCCAGCAGCCAAGAGGCGGGGGCCTCCTACGAGCAGTACTTC

abundance: NA
v_gene: TRBV7-2
d_gene: NA
j_gene: TRBJ2-3
CDR3aa: CASSFRPAGGNGGDTQYF
CDR3nt: TGTGCCAGCAGCTTTCGGCCTGCAGGCGGGAATGGAGGAGATACGCAGTATTTT

abundance: NA
v_gene: TRBV7-8
d_gene: NA
j_gene: TRBJ2-5
CDR3aa: CASSLRVTTRGSWTQYF
CDR3nt: TGTGCCAGCAGCTTAAGGGTCACTACCCGGGGAAGTTGGACCCAGTACTTC

abundance: NA
v_gene: TRBV5-1
d_gene: NA
j_gene: TRBJ1-4
CDR3aa: CASSVGGQATNEKLFF
CDR3nt: TGCGCCAGCAGCGTTGGAGGACAAGCAACTAATGAAAAACTGTTTTTT

abundance: NA
v_gene: TRBV28
d_gene: TRBD1
j_gene: TRBJ1-4
CDR3aa: CASSLRDRRNEKLFF
CDR3nt: TGTGCCAGCAGCTTGAGGGACAGGAGAAATGAAAAACTGTTTTTT

abundance: NA
v_gene: TRBV7-3
d_gene: NA
j_gene: TRBJ2-6
CDR3aa: CASSLTRAGANVLTF
CDR3nt: TGTGCCAGCAGCTTAACAAGGGCTGGGGCCAACGTCCTGACTTTC

abundance: few
v_gene: TRBV5-4
d_gene: NA
j_gene: TRBJ1-2
CDR3aa: CASSSGVGAAYGYTF
CDR3nt: TGTGCCAGCAGCTCCGGAGTGGGGGCAGCCTATGGCTACACCTTC

abundance: NA
v_gene: TRBV6-1
d_gene: NA
j_gene: TRBJ1-2
CDR3aa: CASSPTRGYGYTF
CDR3nt: TGTGCCAGCAGTCCGACGAGGGGGTATGGCTACACCTTC

abundance: once
v_gene: TRBV5-1
d_gene: NA
j_gene: TRBJ2-7
CDR3aa: CASSLGPLGEQYF
CDR3nt: TGCGCCAGCAGCTTGGGGCCGCTGGGCGAGCAGTACTTC

abundance: NA
v_gene: TRBV4-1
d_gene: NA
j_gene: TRBJ2-7
CDR3aa: CASSQPGAYEQYF
CDR3nt: TGCGCCAGCAGCCAACCGGGAGCCTACGAGCAGTACTTC

abundance: once
v_gene: TRBV5-1
d_gene: TRBD1
j_gene: TRBJ1-5
CDR3aa: CASSQGTENQPQHF
CDR3nt: TGCGCCAGCAGCCAAGGGACAGAAAATCAGCCCCAGCATTTT

abundance: NA
v_gene: TRBV10-3
d_gene: TRBD1
j_gene: TRBJ1-5
CDR3aa: CATGQGFNQPQHF
CDR3nt: TGTGCCACAGGACAGGGGTTCAATCAGCCCCAGCATTTT

abundance: NA
v_gene: TRBV5-1
d_gene: NA
j_gene: TRBJ2-3
CDR3aa: CASSFGADTQYF
CDR3nt: TGCGCCAGCAGCTTTGGTGCAGATACGCAGTATTTT

abundance: NA
v_gene: TRBV18
d_gene: NA
j_gene: TRBJ1-4
CDR3aa: CASSPPAQNEKLFF
CDR3nt: TGTGCCAGCTCACCACCTGCGCAGAATGAAAAACTGTTTTTT

abundance: NA
v_gene: TRBV6-5
d_gene: NA
j_gene: TRBJ2-7
CDR3aa: CASSVTGWTEYEQYF
CDR3nt: TGTGCCAGCAGTGTTACAGGGTGGACTGAATACGAGCAGTACTTC

abundance: once
v_gene: TRBV30
d_gene: NA
j_gene: TRBJ2-2
CDR3aa: CAWSLGGVRGELFF
CDR3nt: TGTGCCTGGAGTCTTGGCGGGGTCCGGGGGGAGCTGTTTTTT

abundance: NA
v_gene: TRBV2
d_gene: NA
j_gene: TRBJ2-1
CDR3aa: CASSPRDNSYNEQFF
CDR3nt: TGTGCCAGCAGTCCCCGGGACAACTCCTACAATGAGCAGTTCTTC

abundance: NA
v_gene: TRBV7-9
d_gene: NA
j_gene: TRBJ2-1
CDR3aa: CASSSSLGRGYNEQFF
CDR3nt: NA

abundance: NA
v_gene: TRBV10-2
d_gene: NA
j_gene: TRBJ1-5
CDR3aa: CASSESKGQPQHF
CDR3nt: TGCGCCAGCAGTGAGTCAAAGGGTCAGCCCCAGCATTTT